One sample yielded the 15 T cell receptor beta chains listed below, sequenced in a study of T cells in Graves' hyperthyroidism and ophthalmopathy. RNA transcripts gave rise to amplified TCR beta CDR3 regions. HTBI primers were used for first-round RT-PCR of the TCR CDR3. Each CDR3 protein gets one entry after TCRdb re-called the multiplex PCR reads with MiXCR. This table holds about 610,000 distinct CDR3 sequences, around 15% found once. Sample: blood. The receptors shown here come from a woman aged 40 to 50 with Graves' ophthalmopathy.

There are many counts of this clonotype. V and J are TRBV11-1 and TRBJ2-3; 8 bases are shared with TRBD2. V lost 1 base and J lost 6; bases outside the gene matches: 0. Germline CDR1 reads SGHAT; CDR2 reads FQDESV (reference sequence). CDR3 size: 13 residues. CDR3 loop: CASSLGLADTQYF. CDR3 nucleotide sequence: TGTGCCAGCAGCTTAGGACTAGCGGATACGCAGTATTTT.

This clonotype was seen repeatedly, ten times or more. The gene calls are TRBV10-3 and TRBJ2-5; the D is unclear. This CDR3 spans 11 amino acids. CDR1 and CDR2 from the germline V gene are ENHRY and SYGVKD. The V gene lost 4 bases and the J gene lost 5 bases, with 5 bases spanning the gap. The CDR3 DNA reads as TGTGCCATCAGTGTGGGGGAGACCCAGTACTTC. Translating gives CAISVGETQYF.

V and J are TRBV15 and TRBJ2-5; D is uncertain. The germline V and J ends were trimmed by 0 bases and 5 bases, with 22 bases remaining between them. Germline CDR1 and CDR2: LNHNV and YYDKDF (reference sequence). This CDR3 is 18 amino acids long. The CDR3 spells CATSRDVGPGLIRETQYF. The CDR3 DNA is TGTGCCACCAGCAGAGACGTTGGCCCCGGGTTGATACGGGAGACCCAGTACTTC.

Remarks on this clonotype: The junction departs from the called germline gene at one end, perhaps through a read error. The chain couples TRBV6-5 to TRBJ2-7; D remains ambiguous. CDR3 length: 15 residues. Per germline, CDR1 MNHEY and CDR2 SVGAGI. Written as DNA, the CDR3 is TGTGCCAGCAGTTCCGCCTTACAAGGTCTCTACGGGCAGTACTTC. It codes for CASSSALQGLYGQYF.

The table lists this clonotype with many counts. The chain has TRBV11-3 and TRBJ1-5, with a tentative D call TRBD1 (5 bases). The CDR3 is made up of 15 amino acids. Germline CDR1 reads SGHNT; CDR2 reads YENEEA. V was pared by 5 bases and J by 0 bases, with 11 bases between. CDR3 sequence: CASSATGDSNQPQHF. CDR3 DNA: TGTGCCAGCAGCGCAACGGGGGATAGCAATCAGCCCCAGCATTTT.

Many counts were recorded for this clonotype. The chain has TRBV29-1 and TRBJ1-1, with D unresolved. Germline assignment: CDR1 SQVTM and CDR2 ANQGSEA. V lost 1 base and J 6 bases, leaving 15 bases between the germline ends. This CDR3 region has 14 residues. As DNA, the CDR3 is TGCAGCGTTGAAGGCTTTCGGACGTCCTCTGAAGCTTTCTTT. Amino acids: CSVEGFRTSSEAFF.

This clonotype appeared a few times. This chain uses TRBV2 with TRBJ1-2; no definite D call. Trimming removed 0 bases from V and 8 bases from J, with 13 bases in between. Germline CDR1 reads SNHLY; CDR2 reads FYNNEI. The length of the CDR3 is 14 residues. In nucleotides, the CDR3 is TGTGCCAGCAGTGAAGCGGTAGTTTCAGGAGGCTACACCTTC. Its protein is CASSEAVVSGGYTF.

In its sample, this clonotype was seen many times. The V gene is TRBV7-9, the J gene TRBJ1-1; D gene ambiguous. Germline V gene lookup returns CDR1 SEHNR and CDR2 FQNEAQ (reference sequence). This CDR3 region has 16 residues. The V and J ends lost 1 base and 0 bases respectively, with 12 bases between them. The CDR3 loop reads CASSLVSENMNTEAFF. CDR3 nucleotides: TGTGCCAGCAGCTTAGTCTCAGAGAACATGAACACTGAAGCTTTCTTT.

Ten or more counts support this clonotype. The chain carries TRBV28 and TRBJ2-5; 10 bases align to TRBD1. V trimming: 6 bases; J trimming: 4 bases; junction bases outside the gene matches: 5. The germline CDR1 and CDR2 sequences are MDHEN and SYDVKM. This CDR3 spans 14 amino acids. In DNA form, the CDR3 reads TGTGCCAGCAGCAAGGACAGGGGGAGAGAGACCCAGTACTTC. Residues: CASSKDRGRETQYF.

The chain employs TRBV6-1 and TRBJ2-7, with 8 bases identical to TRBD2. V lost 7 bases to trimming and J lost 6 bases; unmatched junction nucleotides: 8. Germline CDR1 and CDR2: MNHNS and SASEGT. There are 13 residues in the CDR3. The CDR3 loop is CASKLDGGGEQYF. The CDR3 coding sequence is TGTGCCAGCAAGCTCGACGGGGGGGGCGAGCAGTACTTC.

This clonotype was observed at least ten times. CDR3 region: CSVEGAGSLNTEAFF. In DNA, the CDR3 is TGCAGCGTTGAAGGGGCGGGCAGCTTGAACACTGAAGCTTTCTTT. The V call is TRBV29-1, the J call TRBJ1-1; D remains ambiguous. Between the trimmed V and J ends, which lost 1 base and 0 bases, there was a span of 12 bases. Per the germline V gene, CDR1 is SQVTM and CDR2 is ANQGSEA. The CDR3 covers 15 residues.

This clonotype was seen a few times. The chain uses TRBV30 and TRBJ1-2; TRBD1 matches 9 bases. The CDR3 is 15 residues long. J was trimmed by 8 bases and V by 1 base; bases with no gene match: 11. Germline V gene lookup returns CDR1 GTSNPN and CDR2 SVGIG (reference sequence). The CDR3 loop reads CAWSAEMGQGRGYTF. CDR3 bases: TGTGCCTGGAGTGCCGAAATGGGACAGGGCAGGGGCTACACCTTC. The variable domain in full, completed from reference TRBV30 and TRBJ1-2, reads SQTIHQWPATLVQPVGSPLSLECTVEGTSNPNLYWYRQAAGRGLQLLFYSVGIGQISSEVPQNLSASRPQDRQFILSSKKLLLSDSGFYLCAWSAEMGQGRGYTFGSGTRLTVV.

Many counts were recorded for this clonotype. CDR3 coding DNA: TGTGCCAGCAGTGAAGGGGGGGCGGTCCTCTATGGCTACACCTTC. It is translated as CASSEGGAVLYGYTF. The chain recombines TRBV12-3 or TRBV12-4 with TRBJ1-2; D may be TRBD1 (6 bases). CDR3 length: 15 amino acids. The V and J ends lost 5 bases and 4 bases respectively, with 17 bases between them.

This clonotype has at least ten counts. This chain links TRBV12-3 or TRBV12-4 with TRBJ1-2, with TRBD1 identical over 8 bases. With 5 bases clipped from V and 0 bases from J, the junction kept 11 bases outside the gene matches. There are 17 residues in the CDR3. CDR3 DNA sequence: TGTGCCAGCAGTCCAAGGACAGGGACCCTCGCTAACTATGGCTACACCTTC. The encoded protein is CASSPRTGTLANYGYTF.

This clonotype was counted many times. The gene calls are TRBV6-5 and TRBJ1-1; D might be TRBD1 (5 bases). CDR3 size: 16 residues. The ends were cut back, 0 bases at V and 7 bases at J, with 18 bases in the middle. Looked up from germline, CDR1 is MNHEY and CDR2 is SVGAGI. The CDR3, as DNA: TGTGCCAGCAGTTACTCGCGCGACTTCTACCAGGGTGAAGCTTTCTTT. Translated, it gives CASSYSRDFYQGEAFF.